This T cell receptor (beta chain) was obtained from a study of blood T cell repertoires in COVID-19 (dated by TCRdb to 2020 to 2022). Background for the entire study: Samples from collaborators originated in the United States, Italy and Spain and spanned both the acute and convalescent phases of COVID-19. The repertoires were made available in a free public database intended to serve as a resource for research on the immune response to SARS-CoV-2. The sample metadata nearly always contained a de-identified subject ID, COVID-19 status, age in years and sex. Samples were obtained from the ongoing ImmuneRACE study (first 160 participants) and from 1,200 or so subjects provided by 6 global collaborators. HLA class I and class II types, where available, came from metadata supplied by the sample provider rather than from assay-based typing. The prospective study material was composed of cDNA or gDNA derived from T cells, B-cell-depleted T cells, or PBMCs. Subjects who had been exposed to COVID-19, were actively infected with it, or had recovered from it provided the deeply sampled blood TCRbeta repertoires that made up the dataset. What the work shows at the level of the full study, not this receptor alone: The amount of clinical and demographic metadata varied by source and participant and was provided uncurated.

Collaborating institutions collected whole blood in K2EDTA tubes following their own protocols. For TCRbeta analysis, collaborators shipped samples in one of three forms: frozen whole blood, isolated PBMCs, or DNA extracted from either of those sample types. This clone was seen just once. What this receptor recognizes is not known. Base qualities are missing; no much larger clone stands one base away. The germline V gene (reference sequence) sets CDR1 to GTSNPN and CDR2 to SVGIG. The CDR3 measures 13 amino acids from cysteine to phenylalanine. The read is trimmed to its CDR3 DNA, 39 bases read in frame from base 1. V loses 3 bases, J loses 6 bases, and the germline ends lie 14 bases apart. TCRbeta CDR3 regions were amplified from genomic DNA by means of the immunoSEQ Assay, a bias-controlled multiplex PCR. In the original analysis: Nucleated cell counts per sample were estimated from amplification of reference gene primers within the assay. To quantify the absolute abundance of each unique TCRbeta CDR3 rearrangement, sequence reads were collapsed and filtered. For each sample, productive Simpson clonality was calculated as the square root of Simpson's diversity index across productive rearrangements. TCRdb holds this immuneACCESS table with in-frame rearrangements only. Some clones are missing; in checked studies, unresolved V genes explain under half, and the rest has no known cause. D and trimming come from the DNA, and the V and J calls and clone size come from that table. This sample holds fewer than 250,000 clones; approximately 84% were observed only once. 6.5% to 9% of the sample belongs to the ten largest clones.

Sequencing was done on a sample of peripheral blood. The receptor chain draws on TRBV30 and TRBJ1-1, with TRBD1 tentatively as D gene (5 bases match). The TCR comes from a woman in her forties or fifties with active or convalescent COVID-19. The nucleotide sequence reads as follows: TGTGCCTGGAGGGATCACCCGGGGGCTGAAGCTTTCTTT. Its coded protein is CAWRDHPGAEAFF. Beyond the CDR3, the reference TRBV30 and TRBJ1-1 genes provide the residues; the full variable domain reads: SQTIHQWPATLVQPVGSPLSLECTVEGTSNPNLYWYRQAAGRGLQLLFYSVGIGQISSEVPQNLSASRPQDRQFILSSKKLLLSDSGFYLCAWRDHPGAEAFFGQGTRLTVV.